This T cell receptor (beta chain) was captured in a study of CD4+ T cells in melanoma. The study, taken as a whole, reports: Reportedly, melanoma neoantigen-specific CD4+ T cells showed varied differentiation states. CD8+ T cell, macrophage and B cell function reportedly correlated with neoantigen-specific CD4+ T cells.

Clones were sequenced by immunoSEQ multiplex PCR, and TCRdb holds only the in-frame ones, with some missing. The repertoire holds 20,000 to 25,000 clones, with about four fifths as singletons. The germline CDR1 and CDR2 sequences are MNHEY and SMNVEV (reference sequence). This CDR3 contains 15 residues. V shed 4 bases and J 9 bases; nucleotides not matched to a gene: 13. As to this clone: Its antigen is not identified.

Sample: cells from a culture (not recorded whether cultured in vitro). The gene calls are TRBV27 and TRBJ2-3; 7 bases match TRBD2. The TCR originated in a human donor with melanoma. The CDR3 sequence is CASSSRAGSRGTQYF. The DNA for the CDR3 is TGTGCCAGCAGTTCTCGAGCGGGGAGCCGAGGAACGCAGTATTTT.